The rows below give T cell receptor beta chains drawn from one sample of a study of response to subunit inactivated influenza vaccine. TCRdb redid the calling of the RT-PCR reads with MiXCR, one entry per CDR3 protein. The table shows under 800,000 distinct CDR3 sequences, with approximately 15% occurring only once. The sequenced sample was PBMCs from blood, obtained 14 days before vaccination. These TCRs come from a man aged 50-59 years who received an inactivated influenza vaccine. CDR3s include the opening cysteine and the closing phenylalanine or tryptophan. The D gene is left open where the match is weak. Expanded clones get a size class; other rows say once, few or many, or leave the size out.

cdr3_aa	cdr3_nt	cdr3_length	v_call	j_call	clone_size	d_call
CSARVRRLRVSYNEQFF	TGCAGTGCTAGAGTCAGAAGACTCAGAGTCTCCTACAATGAGCAGTTCTTC	17	TRBV20-1	TRBJ2-1	.	.
CASSFTGQDNEKLFF	TGCGCCAGCAGCTTCACGGGACAGGATAATGAAAAACTGTTTTTT	15	TRBV5-1	TRBJ1-4	few	TRBD1
CASSPRQGFHGELFF	TGTGCCAGCAGCCCCAGGCAGGGGTTTCACGGGGAGCTGTTTTTT	15	TRBV4-2	TRBJ2-2	.	.
CSVQQARNEKLFF	TGCAGCGTGCAACAGGCGAGGAATGAAAAACTGTTTTTT	13	TRBV29-1	TRBJ1-4	few	.
CASSQDVAGGVGEQFF	TGTGCCAGCAGCCAAGACGTGGCGGGGGGGGTGGGTGAGCAGTTCTTC	16	TRBV4-2	TRBJ2-1	few	TRBD2
CASRGMNTEAFF	TGTGCCAGCAGGGGGATGAACACTGAAGCTTTCTTT	12	TRBV27	TRBJ1-1	.	.
CASSQVGFRTGGNTGELFF	TGTGCCAGCAGCCAAGTTGGTTTTCGTACAGGGGGAAACACCGGGGAGCTGTTTTTT	19	TRBV4-2	TRBJ2-2	.	TRBD1
CASSPDIGNEAFF	TGTGCCAGCAGCCCGGACATCGGGAATGAAGCTTTCTTT	13	TRBV2	TRBJ1-1	.	.
CATSRDLRWMPPLHF	TGTGCCACCAGCAGAGATTTAAGGTGGATGCCACCCCTCCACTTT	15	TRBV15	TRBJ1-6	few	.
CASSRRRDPDTEAFF	TGTGCCAGCAGCCGTCGCAGGGACCCTGACACTGAAGCTTTCTTT	15	TRBV7-9	TRBJ1-1	few	.
CASSFPGGPGTEAFF	TGTGCCAGCAGTTTTCCAGGGGGCCCTGGAACTGAAGCTTTCTTT	15	TRBV6-2/TRBV6-3	TRBJ1-1	.	TRBD1
CSARDGDRVDEQYF	TGCAGTGCTAGAGACGGGGACAGGGTCGACGAGCAGTACTTC	14	TRBV20-1	TRBJ2-7	.	TRBD1
CSVPVGRVNEQFF	TGCAGCGTTCCCGTAGGGCGGGTCAATGAGCAGTTCTTC	13	TRBV29-1	TRBJ2-1	many	.